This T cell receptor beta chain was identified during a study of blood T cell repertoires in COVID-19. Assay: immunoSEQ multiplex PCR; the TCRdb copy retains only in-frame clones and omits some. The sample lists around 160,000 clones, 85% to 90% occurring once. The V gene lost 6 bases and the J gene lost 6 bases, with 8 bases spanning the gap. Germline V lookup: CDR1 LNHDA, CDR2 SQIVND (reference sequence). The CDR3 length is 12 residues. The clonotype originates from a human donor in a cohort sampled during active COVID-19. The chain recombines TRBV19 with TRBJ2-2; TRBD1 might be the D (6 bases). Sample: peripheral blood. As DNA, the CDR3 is TGTGCCAGTAGCCCAGGGGCCGGGGAGCTGTTTTTT. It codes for CASSPGAGELFF.